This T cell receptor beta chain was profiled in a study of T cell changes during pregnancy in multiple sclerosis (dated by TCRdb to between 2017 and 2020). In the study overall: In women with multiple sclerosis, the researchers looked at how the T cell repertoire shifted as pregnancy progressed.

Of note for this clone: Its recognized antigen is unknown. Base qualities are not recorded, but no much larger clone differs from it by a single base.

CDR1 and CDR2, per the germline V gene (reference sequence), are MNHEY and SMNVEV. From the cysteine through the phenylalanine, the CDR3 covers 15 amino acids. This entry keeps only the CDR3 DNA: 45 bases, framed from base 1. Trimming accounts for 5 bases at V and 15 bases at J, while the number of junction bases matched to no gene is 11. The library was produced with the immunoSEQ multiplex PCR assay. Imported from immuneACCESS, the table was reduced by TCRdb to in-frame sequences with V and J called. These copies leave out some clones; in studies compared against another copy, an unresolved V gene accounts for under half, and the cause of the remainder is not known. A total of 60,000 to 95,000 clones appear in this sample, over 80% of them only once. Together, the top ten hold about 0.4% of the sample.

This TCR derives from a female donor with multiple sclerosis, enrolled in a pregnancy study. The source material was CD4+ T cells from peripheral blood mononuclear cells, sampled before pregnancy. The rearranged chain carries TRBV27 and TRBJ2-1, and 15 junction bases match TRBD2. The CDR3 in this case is CASSHEGLAGGQRFF. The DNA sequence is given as TGTGCCAGCAGTCACGAGGGACTAGCGGGAGGCCAACGGTTCTTC.